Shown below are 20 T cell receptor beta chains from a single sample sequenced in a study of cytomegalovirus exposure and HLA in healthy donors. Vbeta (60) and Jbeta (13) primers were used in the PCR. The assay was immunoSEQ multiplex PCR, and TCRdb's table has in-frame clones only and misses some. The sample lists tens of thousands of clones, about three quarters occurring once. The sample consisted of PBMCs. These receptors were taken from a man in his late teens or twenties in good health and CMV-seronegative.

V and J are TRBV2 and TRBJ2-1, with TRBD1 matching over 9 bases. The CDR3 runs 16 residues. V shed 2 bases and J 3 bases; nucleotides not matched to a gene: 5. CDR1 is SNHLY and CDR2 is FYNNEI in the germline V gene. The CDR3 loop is CASSEFDRGSYNEQFF. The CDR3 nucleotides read TGTGCCAGCAGTGAATTTGACAGGGGGAGCTACAATGAGCAGTTCTTC.

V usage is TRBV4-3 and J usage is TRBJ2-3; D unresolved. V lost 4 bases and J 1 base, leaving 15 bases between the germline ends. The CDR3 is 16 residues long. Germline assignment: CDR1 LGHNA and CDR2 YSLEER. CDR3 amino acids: CASSPHHGQGTDTQYF. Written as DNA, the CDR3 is TGCGCCAGCAGCCCCCATCATGGCCAGGGCACAGATACGCAGTATTTT.

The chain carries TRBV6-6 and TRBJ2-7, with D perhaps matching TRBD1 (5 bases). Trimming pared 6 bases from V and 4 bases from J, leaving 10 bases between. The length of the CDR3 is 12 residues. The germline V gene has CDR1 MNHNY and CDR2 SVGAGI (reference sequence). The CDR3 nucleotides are TGTGCCAGCAGCCAAGGGGATTACGAGCAGTACTTC. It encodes CASSQGDYEQYF.

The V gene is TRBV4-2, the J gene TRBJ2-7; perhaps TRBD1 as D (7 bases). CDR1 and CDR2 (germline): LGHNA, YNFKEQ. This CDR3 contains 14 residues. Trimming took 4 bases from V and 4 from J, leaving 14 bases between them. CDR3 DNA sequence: TGTGCCAGCAGCCCGATGGCAGGGGGGTACGAGCAGTACTTC. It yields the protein CASSPMAGGYEQYF.

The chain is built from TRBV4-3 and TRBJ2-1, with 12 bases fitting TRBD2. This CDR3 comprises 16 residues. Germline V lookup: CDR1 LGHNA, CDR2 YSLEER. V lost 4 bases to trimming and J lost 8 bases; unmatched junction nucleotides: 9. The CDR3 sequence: CASSPLLAGGLDEQFF. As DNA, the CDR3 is TGCGCCAGCAGCCCGCTACTAGCGGGGGGCCTCGATGAGCAGTTCTTC.

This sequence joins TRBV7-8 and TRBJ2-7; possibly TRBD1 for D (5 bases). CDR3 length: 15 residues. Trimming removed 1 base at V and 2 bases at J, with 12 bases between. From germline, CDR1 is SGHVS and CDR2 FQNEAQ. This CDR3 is CASSLVQGPPYEQYV. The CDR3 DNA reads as TGTGCCAGCAGCTTAGTTCAGGGTCCACCCTACGAGCAGTACGTC.

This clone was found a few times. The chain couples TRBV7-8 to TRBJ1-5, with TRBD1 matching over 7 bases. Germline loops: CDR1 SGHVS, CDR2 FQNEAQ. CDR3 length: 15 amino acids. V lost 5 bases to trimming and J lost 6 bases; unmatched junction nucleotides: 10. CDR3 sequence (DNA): TGTGCCAGCAGCGCAGACAGGGTTTCAGGTCAGCCCCAGCATTTT. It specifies CASSADRVSGQPQHF.

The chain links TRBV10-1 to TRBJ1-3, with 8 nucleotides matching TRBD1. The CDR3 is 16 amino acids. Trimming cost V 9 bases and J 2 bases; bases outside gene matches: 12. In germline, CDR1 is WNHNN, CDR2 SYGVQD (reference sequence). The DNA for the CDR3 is TGCGCCAGTGGGACAGGACGGCGAAGAACTGGAAACACCATATATTTT. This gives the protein CASGTGRRRTGNTIYF.

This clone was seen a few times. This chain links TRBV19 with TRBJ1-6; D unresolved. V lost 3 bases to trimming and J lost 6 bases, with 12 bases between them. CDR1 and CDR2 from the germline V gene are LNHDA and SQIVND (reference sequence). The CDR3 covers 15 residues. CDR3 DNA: TGTGCCAGTAGTATTGGGCTCCTTCTTAATTCACCCCTCCACTTT. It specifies CASSIGLLLNSPLHF.

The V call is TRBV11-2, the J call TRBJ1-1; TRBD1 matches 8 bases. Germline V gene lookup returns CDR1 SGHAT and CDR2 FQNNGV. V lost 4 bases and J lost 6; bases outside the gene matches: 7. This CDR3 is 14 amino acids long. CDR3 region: CASSSVLQGAEAFF. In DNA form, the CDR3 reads TGTGCCAGCAGCTCAGTATTACAGGGGGCTGAAGCTTTCTTT.

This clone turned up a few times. The CDR3 sequence: CATGTGMNTEAFF. CDR3 in DNA: TGTGCCACCGGGACAGGGATGAACACTGAAGCTTTCTTT. The genes are TRBV6-1 and TRBJ1-1; 9 bases are a match to TRBD1. CDR1 and CDR2 from the germline V gene are MNHNS and SASEGT. This CDR3 contains 13 residues. The J segment lost 0 bases and the V segment lost 10 bases, leaving 3 bases of the junction unmatched.

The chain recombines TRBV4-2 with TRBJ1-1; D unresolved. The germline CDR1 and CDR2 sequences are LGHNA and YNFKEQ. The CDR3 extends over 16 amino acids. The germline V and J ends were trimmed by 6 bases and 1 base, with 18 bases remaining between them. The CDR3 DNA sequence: TGTGCCAGCAGGCCCCTGTTATCGCGGGAGAACACTGAAGCTTTCTTT. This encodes CASRPLLSRENTEAFF.

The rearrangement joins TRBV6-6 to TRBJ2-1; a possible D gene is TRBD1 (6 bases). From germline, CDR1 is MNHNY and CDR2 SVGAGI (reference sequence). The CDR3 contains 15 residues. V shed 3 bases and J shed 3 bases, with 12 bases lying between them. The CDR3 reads CASSYIGQIYNEQFF. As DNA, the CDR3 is TGTGCCAGCAGTTATATCGGACAGATCTACAATGAGCAGTTCTTC.

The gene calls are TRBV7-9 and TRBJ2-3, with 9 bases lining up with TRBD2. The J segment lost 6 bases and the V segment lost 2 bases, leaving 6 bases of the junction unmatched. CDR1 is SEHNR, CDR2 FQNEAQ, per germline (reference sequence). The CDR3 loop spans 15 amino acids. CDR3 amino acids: CASSLNSGGGDTQYF. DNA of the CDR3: TGTGCCAGCAGCTTAAATAGCGGGGGAGGGGATACGCAGTATTTT.

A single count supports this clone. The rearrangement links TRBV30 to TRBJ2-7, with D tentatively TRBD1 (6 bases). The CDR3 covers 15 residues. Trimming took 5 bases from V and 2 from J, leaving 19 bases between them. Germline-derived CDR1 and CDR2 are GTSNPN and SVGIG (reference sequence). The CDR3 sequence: CAWYRDKVPAYEQYV. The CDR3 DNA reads TGTGCCTGGTACCGGGACAAGGTCCCCGCCTACGAGCAGTACGTC.

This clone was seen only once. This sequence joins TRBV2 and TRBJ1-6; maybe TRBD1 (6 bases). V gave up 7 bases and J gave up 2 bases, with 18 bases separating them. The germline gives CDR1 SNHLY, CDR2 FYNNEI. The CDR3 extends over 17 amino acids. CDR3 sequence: CASMTGLLGAYNSPLHF. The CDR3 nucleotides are TGTGCCAGCATGACAGGCCTCCTTGGCGCCTATAATTCACCCCTCCACTTT.

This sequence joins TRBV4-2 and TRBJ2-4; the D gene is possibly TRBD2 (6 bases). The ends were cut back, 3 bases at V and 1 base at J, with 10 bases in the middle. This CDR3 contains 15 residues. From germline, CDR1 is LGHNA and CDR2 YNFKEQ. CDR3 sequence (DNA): TGTGCCAGCAGCCAGGGGGGTAGGGCCAAAAACATTCAGTACTTC. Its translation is CASSQGGRAKNIQYF.

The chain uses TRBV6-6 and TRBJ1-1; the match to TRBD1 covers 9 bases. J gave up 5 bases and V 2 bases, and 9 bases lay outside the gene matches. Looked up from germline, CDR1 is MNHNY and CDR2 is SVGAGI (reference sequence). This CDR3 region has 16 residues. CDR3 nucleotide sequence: TGTGCCAGCAGTTACCCTACCGGGACAGGGTTTACTGAAGCTTTCTTT. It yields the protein CASSYPTGTGFTEAFF.

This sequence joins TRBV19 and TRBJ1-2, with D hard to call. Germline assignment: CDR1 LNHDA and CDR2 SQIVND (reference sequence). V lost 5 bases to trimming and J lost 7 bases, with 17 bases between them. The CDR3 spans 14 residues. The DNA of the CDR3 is TGTGCCAGTAGTCCCCCGCTCAGGATGGGTGGCTACACCTTC. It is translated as CASSPPLRMGGYTF.

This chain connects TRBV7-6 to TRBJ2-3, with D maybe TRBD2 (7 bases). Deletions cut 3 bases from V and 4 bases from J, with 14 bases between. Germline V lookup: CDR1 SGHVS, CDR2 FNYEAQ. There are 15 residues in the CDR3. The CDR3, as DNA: TGTGCCAGCAGCTTGGGGGGGGCCCCCGCAGATACGCAGTATTTT. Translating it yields CASSLGGAPADTQYF.